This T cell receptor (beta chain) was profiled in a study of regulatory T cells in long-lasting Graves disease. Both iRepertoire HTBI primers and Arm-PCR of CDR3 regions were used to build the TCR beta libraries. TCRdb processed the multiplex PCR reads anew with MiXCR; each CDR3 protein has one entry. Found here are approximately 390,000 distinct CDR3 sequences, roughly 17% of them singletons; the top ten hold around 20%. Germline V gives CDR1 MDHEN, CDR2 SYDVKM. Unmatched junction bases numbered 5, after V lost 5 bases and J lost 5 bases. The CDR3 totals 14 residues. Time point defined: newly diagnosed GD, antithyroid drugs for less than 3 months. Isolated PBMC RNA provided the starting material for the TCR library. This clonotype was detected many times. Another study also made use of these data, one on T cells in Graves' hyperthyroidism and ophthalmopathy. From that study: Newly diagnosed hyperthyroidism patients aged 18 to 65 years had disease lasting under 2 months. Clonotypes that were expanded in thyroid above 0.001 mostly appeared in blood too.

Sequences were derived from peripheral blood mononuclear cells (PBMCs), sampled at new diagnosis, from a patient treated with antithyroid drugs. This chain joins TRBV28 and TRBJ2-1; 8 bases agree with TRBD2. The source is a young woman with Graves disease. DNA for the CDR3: TGTGCCAGCAGTCTACTAGCGGAGAACAATGAGCAGTTCTTC. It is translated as CASSLLAENNEQFF.